Presented here are 31 T cell receptor beta chains from one specimen sequenced in a study of blood T cell repertoires in COVID-19. Clones were read by immunoSEQ multiplex PCR, and TCRdb kept only the in-frame ones, dropping some. The sample holds under 450,000 clones, roughly 90% seen once. The sequencing sample was made of peripheral blood. These receptors all stem from a woman between 35 and 50 years old with COVID-19, enrolled during active disease.

This clone was picked up one time. The chain uses TRBV12-3 or TRBV12-4 and TRBJ1-2; D is unclear. V was trimmed by 3 bases and J by 5 bases, leaving 7 bases between them. The CDR3 has 12 residues. The CDR3 sequence is CASSFRGYGYTF. Written as DNA, the CDR3 is TGTGCCAGCAGTTTTAGAGGGTATGGCTACACCTTC.

CDR3 sequence reads: CSVEDGGGYGYTF. CDR3 DNA sequence: TGCAGCGTTGAAGATGGGGGGGGCTATGGCTACACCTTC. The rearrangement uses TRBV29-1 and TRBJ1-2, with a weak D call TRBD1 (5 bases). CDR3 length: 13 amino acids. Germline CDR1 is SQVTM and CDR2 is ANQGSEA. The V end lost 0 bases, the J end lost 4 bases, and 9 bases lay between the germline ends.

This clone was counted once. The chain couples TRBV7-3 to TRBJ2-3; D gene ambiguous. Germline CDR1 SGHTA, CDR2 FQGTGA. The germline V and J ends were trimmed by 2 bases and 6 bases, with 12 bases remaining between them. The CDR3 extends over 14 amino acids. CDR3 sequence reads: CASSLANPADTQYF. For the CDR3, the DNA is TGTGCCAGCAGCTTAGCGAATCCTGCGGATACGCAGTATTTT.

This clone was recorded once. The chain couples TRBV5-1 to TRBJ1-1, with 9 bases that match TRBD1. This CDR3 has 14 residues. The junction had 6 bases not matched to a gene; V was cut back by 4 bases and J by 5 bases. In germline, CDR1 is SGHRS, CDR2 YFSETQ. This CDR3 is CASSLTGGGTEAFF. DNA for the CDR3: TGCGCCAGCAGCCTCACAGGGGGCGGGACTGAAGCTTTCTTT. The whole variable domain, remainder taken from reference TRBV5-1 and TRBJ1-1, is KAGVTQTPRYLIKTRGQQVTLSCSPISGHRSVSWYQQTPGQGLQFLFEYFSETQRNKGNFPGRFSGRQFSNSRSEMNVSTLELGDSALYLCASSLTGGGTEAFFGQGTRLTVV.

The J gene is TRBJ1-6, the V gene TRBV11-2; tentatively, D is TRBD1 (5 bases). CDR3 length: 17 residues. Per germline, CDR1 SGHAT and CDR2 FQNNGV. Trimming pared 3 bases from V and 3 bases from J, leaving 15 bases between. As DNA, the CDR3 is TGTGCCAGCAGCTTCGGTACAGGACTATTCTATAATTCACCCCTCCACTTT. Protein product: CASSFGTGLFYNSPLHF.

DNA of the CDR3: TGTGCCAGCAGCGGGACAGTTCGCTACGAGCAGTACTTC. Amino acids: CASSGTVRYEQYF. The chain has TRBV12-3 or TRBV12-4 and TRBJ2-7, with 7 positions matching TRBD1. V was pared by 6 bases and J by 3 bases, with 5 bases of the junction left unmatched. The CDR3 extends over 13 amino acids.

The chain combines TRBV25-1 with TRBJ2-2, with D possibly being TRBD2 (5 bases). In germline, CDR1 is MGHDK, CDR2 SYGVNS. V lost 2 bases to trimming and J lost 5 bases, with 15 bases between them. The CDR3 totals 16 residues. In nucleotides, the CDR3 is TGTGCCAGCAGTGAAAATGAGGCGGGCTGGACCGGGGAGCTGTTTTTT. This codes for CASSENEAGWTGELFF. The complete variable domain, with remaining parts taken from reference TRBV25-1 and TRBJ2-2, reads EADIYQTPRYLVIGTGKKITLECSQTMGHDKMYWYQQDPGMELHLIHYSYGVNSTEKGDLSSESTVSRIRTEHFPLTLESARPSHTSQYLCASSENEAGWTGELFFGEGSRLTVL.

The chain couples TRBV5-6 to TRBJ1-4; D is possibly TRBD1 (6 bases). Germline V lookup: CDR1 SGHDT, CDR2 YYEEEE. Trimming cost V 2 bases and J 7 bases, with 18 bases left between them. The CDR3 is made up of 16 amino acids. CDR3 loop: CASSFTPGATSEKLFF. The DNA of the CDR3 is TGTGCCAGCAGCTTCACTCCAGGGGCTACATCTGAAAAACTGTTTTTT.

This clone was detected only once. Here the CDR3 reads CASSLAVAGAIDTQYF. In nucleotides, the CDR3 is TGCGCCAGCAGCTTGGCGGTAGCGGGGGCAATAGATACGCAGTATTTT. V gene TRBV5-1 combines with J gene TRBJ2-3; TRBD2 matches 9 bases. Germline V lookup: CDR1 SGHRS, CDR2 YFSETQ. With 0 bases clipped from V and 5 bases from J, the junction kept 7 bases outside the gene matches. CDR3 length: 16 residues.

The V call is TRBV28, the J call TRBJ1-5, with D possibly TRBD1 on 5 matching bases. The CDR3 sequence is 15 residues long. Looked up from germline, CDR1 is MDHEN and CDR2 is SYDVKM. Between the trimmed V and J ends, which lost 6 bases and 1 base, there was a span of 13 bases. The CDR3 here is CASRPGGVSNQPQHF. In DNA, the CDR3 is TGTGCCAGCAGGCCCGGGGGGGTGAGCAATCAGCCCCAGCATTTT.

The CDR3 here is CASSLSPGLDSPLHF. CDR3 in DNA: TGTGCCAGCAGCCTTAGCCCAGGGCTAGACTCACCCCTCCACTTT. V usage is TRBV7-6 and J usage is TRBJ1-6; tentative D call: TRBD1 (5 bases). CDR1 SGHVS and CDR2 FNYEAQ come from the germline V gene. V was pared by 5 bases and J by 10 bases, with 18 bases between. The CDR3 has 15 amino acids.

The chain has TRBV5-1 and TRBJ2-7; 9 bases align to TRBD1. Germline CDR1 is SGHRS and CDR2 is YFSETQ. V lost 0 bases, J lost 1 base, and 2 bases stayed unmatched. This CDR3 contains 15 residues. CDR3 sequence reads: CASSLGTGDSYEQYF. CDR3 nucleotide sequence: TGCGCCAGCAGCTTGGGGACAGGGGATTCCTACGAGCAGTACTTC.

The J gene is TRBJ2-7, the V gene TRBV6-5, with 7 bases aligning to TRBD1. The CDR3 covers 13 residues. CDR1 is MNHEY and CDR2 is SVGAGI in the germline V gene. J lost 2 bases, V lost 5 bases, and 3 bases had no gene match. For the CDR3, the DNA is TGTGCCAGCAGTCTAGGGACAGCCTACGAGCAGTACTTC. Amino acids: CASSLGTAYEQYF.

V usage is TRBV7-9 and J usage is TRBJ2-1; perhaps TRBD2 as D (6 bases). Germline V lookup: CDR1 SEHNR, CDR2 FQNEAQ (reference sequence). The V and J ends lost 5 bases and 0 bases respectively, with 14 bases between them. This CDR3 has 16 residues. CDR3 DNA sequence: TGTGCCAGCAGCCCCCTTAGCGGATCCTCCTACAATGAGCAGTTCTTC. This encodes CASSPLSGSSYNEQFF.

The chain employs TRBV29-1 and TRBJ2-7, with a tentative D call TRBD1 (5 bases). Trimming stripped 4 bases from V and 2 bases from J, with 9 bases between. The CDR3 contains 12 residues. Germline V gene sequence: CDR1 SQVTM, CDR2 ANQGSEA. The CDR3 DNA sequence: TGCAGCGTTGCAGGGTTTCCCTACGAGCAGTACTTC. Protein: CSVAGFPYEQYF.

The J gene is TRBJ2-7, the V gene TRBV6-6; possibly TRBD1 for D (6 bases). Germline CDR1 is MNHNY and CDR2 is SVGAGI (reference sequence). The CDR3 totals 15 residues. Trimming removed 0 bases at V and 2 bases at J, with 11 bases between. The CDR3 region is CASSYSGTSTYEQYF. The CDR3 DNA follows: TGTGCCAGCAGTTACTCGGGGACAAGTACCTACGAGCAGTACTTC.

CDR3: CASSISLSRGVIYEQYF. DNA for the CDR3: TGTGCCAGTAGTATTTCACTAAGCAGGGGGGTCATCTACGAGCAGTACTTC. The chain combines TRBV19 with TRBJ2-7, with D perhaps matching TRBD1 (7 bases). Germline V CDR1 and CDR2: LNHDA, SQIVND (reference sequence). The V and J ends lost 3 bases and 3 bases respectively, with 21 bases between them. CDR3 length equals 17 residues.

Only one count was recorded for this clone. The rearrangement uses TRBV12-3 or TRBV12-4 and TRBJ1-6, with no clear D. V gave up 6 bases and J gave up 13 bases, with 16 bases separating them. The CDR3 loop spans 13 amino acids. In DNA form, the CDR3 reads TGTGCCAGCAGCTCGGCGGGGATCTCCCCCCTCCACTTT. Protein: CASSSAGISPLHF.

CDR3: CASTPARAEAFF. CDR3 in DNA: TGTGCCAGCACCCCGGCGAGGGCTGAAGCTTTCTTT. The V gene is TRBV6-5, the J gene TRBJ1-1; D call uncertain. This CDR3 spans 12 amino acids. Germline-derived CDR1 and CDR2 are MNHEY and SVGAGI. The germline V and J ends were trimmed by 7 bases and 6 bases, with 12 bases remaining between them.

The DNA for the CDR3 is TGTGCCAGCAGCGGGACTAGCGGGGGGCAAGAGACCCAGTACTTC. Its translation is CASSGTSGGQETQYF. This sequence joins TRBV9 and TRBJ2-5, with 14 positions matching TRBD2. Trimming at V came to 3 bases and at J to 2 bases, leaving 0 bases not matched to a gene. The germline gives CDR1 SGDLS, CDR2 YYNGEE. This CDR3 comprises 15 residues.

The chain is built from TRBV13 and TRBJ2-5, with D possibly being TRBD2 (6 bases). V lost 3 bases and J lost 5, with 10 bases in between. The germline CDR1 and CDR2 sequences are PRHDT and FYEKMQ (reference sequence). This CDR3 is built from 13 residues. DNA of the CDR3: TGTGCCAGCAGCTTCGGGGGTTCGGAGACCCAGTACTTC. It encodes CASSFGGSETQYF.

This chain links TRBV5-1 with TRBJ2-2; TRBD1 is a possible D gene (5 bases). Germline V gene lookup returns CDR1 SGHRS and CDR2 YFSETQ. V gave up 4 bases and J gave up 1 base, with 14 bases separating them. This CDR3 has 16 residues. CDR3 sequence reads: CASSVYVTGNTGELFF. CDR3 sequence (DNA): TGCGCCAGCAGCGTCTACGTAACAGGGAACACCGGGGAGCTGTTTTTT.

The table lists this clone with a count of one. The rearrangement joins TRBV4-3 to TRBJ1-3; D is possibly TRBD1 (5 bases). The CDR3 is made up of 20 amino acids. V was trimmed by 0 bases and J by 3 bases, leaving 24 bases between them. Germline V lookup: CDR1 LGHNA, CDR2 YSLEER. The CDR3 region has the DNA TGCGCCAGCAGCCAAGATCAATTTGTAGGTGTGGGGGGAAGTGGAAACACCATATATTTT. Amino acids: CASSQDQFVGVGGSGNTIYF.

The chain uses TRBV4-3 and TRBJ2-1; TRBD2 agrees at 9 bases. This CDR3 region has 17 residues. Trimming took 2 bases from V and 7 from J; bases not matched to a gene: 12. CDR1 is LGHNA and CDR2 is YSLEER in the germline V gene. CDR3 sequence: CASSQTVAGGSKNEQFF. CDR3 in DNA: TGCGCCAGCAGCCAAACAGTGGCGGGAGGGTCGAAAAATGAGCAGTTCTTC.

The V call is TRBV28, the J call TRBJ2-7; 7 bases align to TRBD1. Germline V gene lookup returns CDR1 MDHEN and CDR2 SYDVKM. The CDR3 runs 14 residues. The trim removed 5 bases at V and 4 bases at J, leaving 8 bases unmatched. The CDR3, as DNA: TGTGCCAGCAGTAGCGACAGGGTGCAGTACGAGCAGTACTTC. Its protein product is CASSSDRVQYEQYF.

V is TRBV30 and J is TRBJ1-4; D remains ambiguous. V lost 3 bases and J lost 0, with 17 bases in between. The V gene's germline CDR1 is GTSNPN and CDR2 SVGIG (reference sequence). CDR3 length: 17 amino acids. The CDR3 loop is CAWSMGIGGATNEKLFF. The CDR3 coding sequence is TGTGCCTGGAGCATGGGCATAGGAGGAGCAACTAATGAAAAACTGTTTTTT.

The rearrangement joins TRBV27 to TRBJ2-7, with a tentative D call TRBD1 (6 bases). Trimming shortened V by 7 bases and J by 2 bases, and 18 bases separated the two germline ends. The germline gives CDR1 MNHEY, CDR2 SMNVEV (reference sequence). This CDR3 is built from 15 residues. CDR3 sequence: CASNQQGRSTYEQYF. The CDR3 nucleotides read TGTGCCAGCAACCAACAGGGCCGTTCGACCTACGAGCAGTACTTC.

J is TRBJ2-5 and V is TRBV10-3; 12 positions match TRBD1. From germline, CDR1 is ENHRY and CDR2 SYGVKD. This CDR3 comprises 15 residues. Trimming at V came to 4 bases and at J to 1 base, leaving 1 base not matched to a gene. CDR3 amino acids: CAISGDRGPQETQYF. In DNA, the CDR3 is TGTGCCATCAGTGGGGACAGGGGGCCCCAAGAGACCCAGTACTTC.

The chain uses TRBV15 and TRBJ1-1; D gene ambiguous. The CDR3 runs 11 residues. Germline lookup yields CDR1 LNHNV and CDR2 YYDKDF (reference sequence). The V gene lost 7 bases and the J gene lost 1 base, with 4 bases spanning the gap. CDR3: CATKRNTEAFF. Here the CDR3 DNA reads TGTGCCACCAAGCGGAACACTGAAGCTTTCTTT.

The V call is TRBV28, the J call TRBJ1-4; a possible D gene is TRBD1 (5 bases). V gave up 2 bases and J gave up 2 bases, with 9 bases separating them. The germline V gene has CDR1 MDHEN and CDR2 SYDVKM. CDR3 size: 15 residues. The CDR3 loop is CASSLRGGTNEKLFF. In nucleotides, the CDR3 is TGTGCCAGCAGTTTACGGGGGGGTACTAATGAAAAACTGTTTTTT.

The chain employs TRBV9 and TRBJ2-7; possibly TRBD1 for D (5 bases). Germline-derived CDR1 and CDR2 are SGDLS and YYNGEE. This CDR3 has 18 amino acids. Trimming took off 4 bases at V and 4 bases at J, with 27 bases between the two ends. DNA of the CDR3: TGTGCCAGCAGCCCAGACATCGACAGCCAAGGGATGGGTTACGAGCAGTACTTC. Translated, it gives CASSPDIDSQGMGYEQYF.